These 29 T cell receptor beta chains came from one sample sequenced in a study of T cell responses to AZD1222 COVID-19 vaccine. Sequenced by immunoSEQ multiplex PCR; TCRdb stores in-frame clones only, minus some. The sample yields 120,000 or so clones, approximately 85% seen once. Sample: peripheral blood, taken on day 0 of AZD1222 vaccination. The receptors were sampled from an adult in good health.

The CDR3 DNA is TGTGCCAGCACCCACGGGGGGACAACTAATGAAAAACTGTTTTTT. Encoded protein: CASTHGGTTNEKLFF. The gene calls are TRBV6-1 and TRBJ1-4; D is possibly TRBD1 (5 bases). CDR1 MNHNS and CDR2 SASEGT come from the germline V gene. Trimming took 7 bases from V and 0 from J, leaving 12 bases between them. CDR3 length equals 15 residues.

This clone was counted once. The chain employs TRBV7-9 and TRBJ1-4; possibly TRBD1 for D (5 bases). V was clipped by 4 bases and J by 3 bases, with 9 bases between them. The CDR3 totals 14 residues. Germline CDR1 is SEHNR and CDR2 is FQNEAQ (reference sequence). The CDR3: CASSYRGPNEKLFF. The CDR3 coding sequence is TGTGCCAGCAGCTACCGGGGCCCTAATGAAAAACTGTTTTTT.

The chain has TRBV4-2 and TRBJ2-7, with TRBD1 as a possible D gene (6 bases). V lost 0 bases and J lost 1, with 13 bases in between. CDR1 and CDR2 (germline): LGHNA, YNFKEQ. This CDR3 has 16 residues. The CDR3 region is CASSQEDTGQSYEQYF. The CDR3 DNA sequence: TGTGCCAGCAGCCAAGAAGATACAGGGCAATCCTACGAGCAGTACTTC.

The gene calls are TRBV25-1 and TRBJ1-1; no reliable D call. Germline V gives CDR1 MGHDK, CDR2 SYGVNS. This CDR3 is 13 amino acids long. The V end was cut by 4 bases, the J end by 3 bases, with 9 bases between. The CDR3 DNA sequence: TGTGCCAGCAGTGGCCCGGCCCACACTGAAGCTTTCTTT. Protein product: CASSGPAHTEAFF. The full variable domain, its missing parts supplied by reference TRBV25-1 and TRBJ1-1, is EADIYQTPRYLVIGTGKKITLECSQTMGHDKMYWYQQDPGMELHLIHYSYGVNSTEKGDLSSESTVSRIRTEHFPLTLESARPSHTSQYLCASSGPAHTEAFFGQGTRLTVV.

The chain couples TRBV5-4 to TRBJ2-7; D might be TRBD2 (5 bases). The germline gives CDR1 SGHNT, CDR2 YYREEE (reference sequence). V lost 2 bases, J lost 4 bases, and 10 bases lay in between. The CDR3 is made up of 13 amino acids. The CDR3 region has the DNA TGTGCCAGCAGCTTCGGGCGGACTTACGAGCAGTACTTC. It is translated as CASSFGRTYEQYF. Using reference TRBV5-4 and TRBJ2-7 for the parts outside the CDR3, the full variable domain is ETGVTQSPTHLIKTRGQQVTLRCSSQSGHNTVSWYQQALGQGPQFIFQYYREEENGRGNFPPRFSGLQFPNYSSELNVNALELDDSALYLCASSFGRTYEQYFGPGTRLTVT.

CDR3 in amino acids: CATSNPNQPQHF. CDR3 DNA sequence: TGTGCCACCTCCAACCCAAATCAGCCCCAGCATTTT. J is TRBJ1-5 and V is TRBV24-1; the D is unclear. The germline V gene has CDR1 KGHDR and CDR2 SFDVKD. The CDR3 has 12 amino acids. V lost 9 bases and J 4 bases, leaving 9 bases between the germline ends.

V gene TRBV2 combines with J gene TRBJ1-6; no clear D. Trimming removed 5 bases from V and 0 bases from J, with 11 bases in between. CDR1 SNHLY and CDR2 FYNNEI come from the germline V gene. The CDR3 length is 16 residues. CDR3 DNA sequence: TGTGCCAGCAGTCCGAACCCGAGCTCCTATAATTCACCCCTCCACTTT. Amino acid sequence: CASSPNPSSYNSPLHF.

This clone was counted a single time. V is TRBV3-1 (or the pseudogene TRBV3-2) and J is TRBJ2-7; D is tentatively TRBD1 or TRBD2 (5 bases each). The length of the CDR3 is 14 residues. V was clipped by 5 bases and J by 2 bases, with 13 bases between them. Germline V gene sequence: CDR1 LGHDT, CDR2 YNNKEL (reference sequence). CDR3 sequence (DNA): TGTGCCAGCAGCGAACCGGGACGTGCCTACGAGCAGTACTTC. It specifies CASSEPGRAYEQYF.

The rearrangement joins TRBV15 to TRBJ2-2, with TRBD2 identical over 7 bases. V shed 3 bases and J 5 bases; nucleotides not matched to a gene: 6. Germline V lookup: CDR1 LNHNV, CDR2 YYDKDF (reference sequence). The CDR3 sequence is 15 residues long. CDR3 in DNA: TGTGCCACCAGCAGGACCGGGACTACAACCGGGGAGCTGTTTTTT. The encoded protein is CATSRTGTTTGELFF.

The V and J genes are TRBV7-8 and TRBJ2-1; no definite D call. This CDR3 region has 14 residues. Trimming stripped 1 base from V and 6 bases from J, with 10 bases between. Germline loops: CDR1 SGHVS, CDR2 FQNEAQ. CDR3 residues: CASSLGGLGNEQFF. The CDR3 nucleotides are TGTGCCAGCAGCTTAGGAGGTTTGGGCAATGAGCAGTTCTTC.

This sequence joins TRBV28 and TRBJ1-2; D call uncertain. Trimming stripped 7 bases from V and 4 bases from J, with 13 bases between. CDR1 is MDHEN and CDR2 is SYDVKM in the germline V gene. There are 13 residues in the CDR3. The CDR3 DNA is TGTGCCAGCACCGACGTGGGTCCCTATGGCTACACCTTC. This sequence encodes CASTDVGPYGYTF.

The V gene is TRBV3-1 (or the pseudogene TRBV3-2), the J gene TRBJ1-6, with D possibly being TRBD1 (5 bases). Germline assignment: CDR1 LGHDT and CDR2 YNNKEL (reference sequence). Deletions cut 4 bases from V and 5 bases from J, with 12 bases between. CDR3 size: 15 residues. The CDR3 spells CASSPWGSDNSPLHF. The CDR3 nucleotides are TGTGCCAGCAGCCCCTGGGGCTCGGATAATTCACCCCTCCACTTT.

The chain couples TRBV27 to TRBJ1-1; D is perhaps TRBD1 (5 bases). CDR3 length: 13 amino acids. The germline gives CDR1 MNHEY, CDR2 SMNVEV (reference sequence). V was pared by 3 bases and J by 6 bases, with 11 bases between. The CDR3 sequence is CASSFGGKSEAFF. Here the CDR3 DNA reads TGTGCCAGCAGTTTCGGGGGGAAGTCTGAAGCTTTCTTT.

This sequence joins TRBV7-2 and TRBJ1-4; 7 positions match TRBD1. This CDR3 region has 11 residues. V dropped 7 bases and J dropped 10; count of bases not matched to a gene: 3. The germline V gene has CDR1 SGHTA and CDR2 FQGNSA. The CDR3 DNA reads TGTGCCAGCACCTCAGGGGGAAAACTGTTTTTT. As protein: CASTSGGKLFF.

J is TRBJ2-3 and V is TRBV4-1, with D tentatively TRBD2 (6 bases). The CDR3 is made up of 17 amino acids. The V and J ends lost 4 bases and 4 bases respectively, with 21 bases between them. CDR1 is MGHRA, CDR2 YSYEKL, per germline. CDR3 DNA sequence: TGCGCCAGCAGCCCTCAAGGGGTCGGGGGTCAAGCAGATACGCAGTATTTT. It codes for CASSPQGVGGQADTQYF.

The chain carries TRBV27 and TRBJ2-7, with D maybe TRBD1 (5 bases). The CDR3 length is 14 residues. Trimming took 5 bases from V and 2 from J, leaving 13 bases between them. From germline, CDR1 is MNHEY and CDR2 SMNVEV (reference sequence). CDR3 protein: CASSPSRGPYEQYF. The CDR3 DNA is TGTGCCAGCAGTCCCTCTAGGGGCCCCTACGAGCAGTACTTC.

DNA of the CDR3: TGCAGCGCCCGGGACAGGGGCTCTGGAAACACCATATATTTT. It is translated as CSARDRGSGNTIYF. The chain has TRBV29-1 and TRBJ1-3, with 10 positions matching TRBD1. Germline V gene data show CDR1 as SQVTM and CDR2 as ANQGSEA. The ends lost 7 bases at V and 0 bases at J; junction bases unmatched: 3. CDR3 length: 14 residues. The full variable domain, in which reference TRBV29-1 and TRBJ1-3 provide the parts outside the CDR3, is SAVISQKPSRDICQRGTSLTIQCQVDSQVTMMFWYRQQPGQSLTLIATANQGSEATYESGFVIDKFPISRPNLTFSTLTVSNMSPEDSSIYLCSARDRGSGNTIYFGEGSWLTVV.

The rearrangement joins TRBV2 to TRBJ2-3; TRBD1 is a possible D gene (6 bases). Germline V gene sequence: CDR1 SNHLY, CDR2 FYNNEI. Trimming took off 9 bases at V and 3 bases at J, with 13 bases between the two ends. The CDR3 has 13 amino acids. The CDR3 loop is CASRQAPTDTQYF. The CDR3 region has the DNA TGTGCCAGTAGACAGGCCCCTACAGATACGCAGTATTTT.

The chain employs TRBV10-3 and TRBJ1-4; D might be TRBD1 (5 bases). CDR1 and CDR2 (germline): ENHRY, SYGVKD. CDR3 length equals 12 residues. Deletions cut 7 bases from V and 8 bases from J, with 11 bases between. Here the CDR3 DNA reads TGTGCCATCAAAGGGGCGGGAGAAAAACTGTTTTTT. Translation: CAIKGAGEKLFF.

This chain connects TRBV7-2 to TRBJ2-2, with D possibly matching TRBD2 (5 bases). The germline V gene has CDR1 SGHTA and CDR2 FQGNSA. Trimming removed 8 bases at V and 1 base at J, with 11 bases between. This CDR3 comprises 14 residues. CDR3 DNA: TGTGCCAGCCGAAGCCGGGGGAACACCGGGGAGCTGTTTTTT. It is translated as CASRSRGNTGELFF.

The chain combines TRBV18 with TRBJ1-3; D remains unclear. The V end lost 4 bases, the J end lost 3 bases, and 4 bases lay between the germline ends. Germline CDR1 KGHSH, CDR2 LQKENI. The CDR3 runs 12 residues. The CDR3 DNA is TGTGCCAGCTCACTCTTTGGAAACACCATATATTTT. Amino acids: CASSLFGNTIYF.

DNA for the CDR3: TGTGCCAGCAGCCACCCTGGGACAGGGGGCAAGGGCTACACCTTC. Its protein is CASSHPGTGGKGYTF. V and J are TRBV11-3 and TRBJ1-2; 12 nucleotides agree with TRBD1. The CDR3 spans 15 residues. V lost 5 bases to trimming and J lost 8 bases; unmatched junction nucleotides: 9. Germline V CDR1 and CDR2: SGHNT, YENEEA.

The chain joins TRBV11-3 to TRBJ2-3, with no clear D. The germline V gene encodes CDR1 SGHNT and CDR2 YENEEA. V lost 2 bases, J lost 5 bases, and 8 bases lay in between. This CDR3 region has 13 residues. The CDR3 nucleotides read TGTGCCAGCAGCTTACCTAGTGTAGATACGCAGTATTTT. It translates to CASSLPSVDTQYF.

V usage is TRBV28 and J usage is TRBJ1-2, with D possibly being TRBD1 (5 bases). The CDR3 has 14 amino acids. V lost 8 bases to trimming and J lost 6 bases, with 19 bases between them. The germline CDR1 and CDR2 sequences are MDHEN and SYDVKM. CDR3 protein: CASRGTPGMDGYTF. The CDR3 DNA reads as TGTGCCAGCCGAGGGACCCCGGGGATGGATGGCTACACCTTC.

The chain has TRBV6-4 and TRBJ2-1; 8 positions agree with TRBD2. This CDR3 has 15 amino acids. Trimming took 6 bases from V and 10 from J; bases not matched to a gene: 14. The V gene's germline CDR1 is MRHNA and CDR2 SNTAGT. The CDR3 sequence: CASSAEAGGPREQFF. The CDR3 nucleotides are TGTGCCAGCAGCGCTGAGGCGGGGGGCCCCAGGGAGCAGTTCTTC.

The chain uses TRBV10-3 and TRBJ2-2; D may match TRBD1 or TRBD2 (6 bases each). V gave up 7 bases and J gave up 5 bases, with 11 bases separating them. The CDR3 runs 13 residues. Germline lookup yields CDR1 ENHRY and CDR2 SYGVKD. The CDR3 DNA is TGTGCCATCATGAAAGGGGGGACCGGGGAGCTGTTTTTT. This sequence encodes CAIMKGGTGELFF.

This clone was seen a few times. V is TRBV2 and J is TRBJ2-7, with a possible D match to TRBD2 (5 bases). The length of the CDR3 is 12 residues. Trimming took 3 bases from V and 5 from J, leaving 8 bases between them. From germline, CDR1 is SNHLY and CDR2 FYNNEI. CDR3 sequence: CASSEDGDEQYF. The CDR3 coding sequence is TGTGCCAGCAGTGAGGACGGGGACGAGCAGTACTTC.

The sample holds a few counts of this clone. The V call is TRBV19, the J call TRBJ1-5; perhaps TRBD1 as D (5 bases). There are 15 residues in the CDR3. Trimming cost V 3 bases and J 3 bases, with 12 bases left between them. The germline V gene encodes CDR1 LNHDA and CDR2 SQIVND (reference sequence). CDR3 amino acids: CASSIGQSNNQPQHF. As DNA, the CDR3 is TGTGCCAGTAGTATCGGACAAAGCAACAATCAGCCCCAGCATTTT.

The chain has TRBV5-1 and TRBJ2-2; 7 bases align to TRBD2. Germline CDR1 SGHRS, CDR2 YFSETQ. J lost 0 bases, V lost 0 bases, and 5 bases had no gene match. The CDR3 has 17 residues. For the CDR3, the DNA is TGCGCCAGCAGCTTGGTGGGGAGCGGGGCGAACACCGGGGAGCTGTTTTTT. It yields the protein CASSLVGSGANTGELFF.